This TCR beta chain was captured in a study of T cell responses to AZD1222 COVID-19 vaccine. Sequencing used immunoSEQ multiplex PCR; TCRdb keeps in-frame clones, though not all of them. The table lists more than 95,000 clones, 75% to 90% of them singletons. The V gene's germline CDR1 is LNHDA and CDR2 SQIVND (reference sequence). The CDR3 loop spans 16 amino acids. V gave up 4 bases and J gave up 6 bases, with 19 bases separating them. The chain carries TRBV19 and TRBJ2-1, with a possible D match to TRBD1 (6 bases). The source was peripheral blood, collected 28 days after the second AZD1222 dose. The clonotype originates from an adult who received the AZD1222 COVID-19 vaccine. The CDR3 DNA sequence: TGTGCCAGTAGTAGCCCAGGGGTCGCGTCCCGCAATGAGCAGTTCTTC. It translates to CASSSPGVASRNEQFF.